Presented here are 15 T cell receptor beta chains from one specimen sequenced in a study of somatic mutations in cytotoxic T cells in rheumatoid arthritis. The repertoire was sequenced with immunoSEQ multiplex PCR; TCRdb's copy has only in-frame clones and lacks some. Of roughly 10,000 clones listed, around 82% were seen once; the top ten hold roughly 18%. Sequenced sample: CD8+ T cells sorted from blood. These receptor sequences come from a woman aged 45 to 65 in good health.

The genes are TRBV9 and TRBJ1-6; TRBD1 might be the D (6 bases). Germline loops: CDR1 SGDLS, CDR2 YYNGEE. This CDR3 region has 16 residues. V was shortened by 3 bases and J by 0 bases, with 10 bases between the two germline ends. Written as DNA, the CDR3 is TGTGCCAGCAGCGCAGGGGAAGGCTCCTATAATTCACCCCTCCACTTT. This translates into CASSAGEGSYNSPLHF.

The J gene is TRBJ1-2, the V gene TRBV5-1; D may be TRBD1 (5 bases). Per germline, CDR1 SGHRS and CDR2 YFSETQ. Trimming took 0 bases from V and 8 from J, leaving 14 bases between them. The CDR3 extends over 14 amino acids. CDR3 loop: CASSLGQTSTGYTF. The CDR3 coding sequence is TGCGCCAGCAGCTTGGGACAGACTTCCACGGGCTACACCTTC.

CDR3 DNA: TGTGCCAGCAGCTTACCTGGACAGGCAAACTATGGCTACACCTTC. Translating gives CASSLPGQANYGYTF. This chain connects TRBV7-9 to TRBJ1-2, with TRBD1 identical over 7 bases. With 2 bases clipped from V and 2 bases from J, the junction kept 5 bases outside the gene matches. This CDR3 spans 15 amino acids. From germline, CDR1 is SEHNR and CDR2 FQNEAQ (reference sequence). The full variable domain, its missing parts supplied by reference TRBV7-9 and TRBJ1-2, is DTGVSQNPRHKITKRGQNVTFRCDPISEHNRLYWYRQTLGQGPEFLTYFQNEAQLEKSRLLSDRFSAERPKGSFSTLEIQRTEQGDSAMYLCASSLPGQANYGYTFGSGTRLTVV.

This chain joins TRBV15 and TRBJ2-3; D call uncertain. Germline V lookup: CDR1 LNHNV, CDR2 YYDKDF (reference sequence). V was shortened by 0 bases and J by 2 bases, with 9 bases between the two germline ends. The CDR3 is made up of 15 amino acids. The CDR3 is CATSRDNSYTDTQYF. The CDR3 nucleotides read TGTGCCACCAGCAGAGATAACAGCTACACAGATACGCAGTATTTT.

The V gene is TRBV6-1, the J gene TRBJ1-1; D might be TRBD1 (6 bases). V was shortened by 4 bases and J by 11 bases, with 23 bases between the two germline ends. CDR3 size: 15 residues. Looked up from germline, CDR1 is MNHNS and CDR2 is SASEGT. DNA of the CDR3: TGTGCCAGCAGTGGCAGGACAGAGCCACCGAATGACGCTTTCTTT. This codes for CASSGRTEPPNDAFF.

The chain couples TRBV5-6 to TRBJ2-7, with 7 bases matching TRBD2. V lost 0 bases and J lost 0; bases outside the gene matches: 3. Germline values: CDR1 SGHDT, CDR2 YYEEEE. The CDR3 is made up of 15 amino acids. The CDR3 reads CASSLGLAGSYEQYF. As DNA, the CDR3 is TGTGCCAGCAGCTTGGGACTAGCCGGCTCCTACGAGCAGTACTTC.

This chain connects TRBV30 to TRBJ1-4; 7 bases line up with TRBD1. CDR3 length equals 13 residues. The germline V gene encodes CDR1 GTSNPN and CDR2 SVGIG (reference sequence). Losses at the gene ends were 3 bases for V and 5 bases for J; bases not matched to a gene: 3. In DNA, the CDR3 is TGTGCCTGGAGGGCGACAGGGAATGAAAAACTGTTTTTT. Amino acid sequence: CAWRATGNEKLFF. Complete variable domain (other parts from reference TRBV30 and TRBJ1-4): SQTIHQWPATLVQPVGSPLSLECTVEGTSNPNLYWYRQAAGRGLQLLFYSVGIGQISSEVPQNLSASRPQDRQFILSSKKLLLSDSGFYLCAWRATGNEKLFFGSGTQLSVL.

The chain uses TRBV28 and TRBJ1-1, with D tentatively TRBD1 (5 bases). This CDR3 comprises 14 residues. Germline V gene lookup returns CDR1 MDHEN and CDR2 SYDVKM. The V and J ends lost 3 bases and 10 bases respectively, with 18 bases between them. CDR3 protein: CASSFPHKGVGAFF. The CDR3 DNA sequence: TGTGCCAGCAGTTTCCCGCACAAAGGGGTTGGAGCTTTCTTT. The full variable domain, its missing parts supplied by reference TRBV28 and TRBJ1-1, is DVKVTQSSRYLVKRTGEKVFLECVQDMDHENMFWYRQDPGLGLRLIYFSYDVKMKEKGDIPEGYSVSREKKERFSLILESASTNQTSMYLCASSFPHKGVGAFFGQGTRLTVV.

The V gene is TRBV5-4, the J gene TRBJ1-1, with 10 bases lining up with TRBD1. Germline V lookup: CDR1 SGHNT, CDR2 YYREEE (reference sequence). The V and J ends lost 4 bases and 4 bases, in that order; junction bases with no gene match: 4. This CDR3 is built from 14 residues. Here the CDR3 reads CASSPGTGVTEAFF. As DNA, the CDR3 is TGTGCCAGCAGCCCAGGGACAGGGGTCACTGAAGCTTTCTTT. The whole variable domain, filled in from reference TRBV5-4 and TRBJ1-1, reads ETGVTQSPTHLIKTRGQQVTLRCSSQSGHNTVSWYQQALGQGPQFIFQYYREEENGRGNFPPRFSGLQFPNYSSELNVNALELDDSALYLCASSPGTGVTEAFFGQGTRLTVV.

The chain carries TRBV6-5 and TRBJ1-6; 8 bases fit TRBD1. V lost 3 bases, J lost 10 bases, and 5 bases stayed unmatched. Germline CDR1 reads MNHEY; CDR2 reads SVGAGI. CDR3 size: 14 residues. The CDR3, as DNA: TGTGCCAGCAGTTATACAGGGGGTGGGTCACCCCTCCACTTT. Translation: CASSYTGGGSPLHF.

This clone was counted only a few times. The chain carries TRBV7-8 and TRBJ2-7, with D possibly being TRBD1 (6 bases). V lost 0 bases to trimming and J lost 0 bases, with 15 bases between them. The germline gives CDR1 SGHVS, CDR2 FQNEAQ. This CDR3 region has 17 residues. Written as DNA, the CDR3 is TGTGCCAGCAGCTTAGCACCTACAGGGCCCTCCTCCTACGAGCAGTACTTC. It specifies CASSLAPTGPSSYEQYF.

This chain uses TRBV4-1 with TRBJ1-3, with D unresolved. The V end lost 0 bases, the J end lost 0 bases, and 9 bases lay between the germline ends. Germline V gene sequence: CDR1 MGHRA, CDR2 YSYEKL. The CDR3 is made up of 16 amino acids. In DNA, the CDR3 is TGCGCCAGCAGCCAAGATCGAGCGATCTCTGGAAACACCATATATTTT. This gives the protein CASSQDRAISGNTIYF.

This sequence joins TRBV27 and TRBJ1-5; the match to TRBD1 covers 7 bases. Trimming took 0 bases from V and 5 from J; bases not matched to a gene: 7. CDR1 and CDR2 (germline): MNHEY, SMNVEV (reference sequence). This CDR3 has 16 residues. CDR3 in DNA: TGTGCCAGCAGTTTATCGAGAGGGGGCGCGGATCAGCCCCAGCATTTT. Translating gives CASSLSRGGADQPQHF.

V is TRBV7-9 and J is TRBJ2-3; 7 positions agree with TRBD1. After removal of 3 bases from V and 4 bases from J, the junction contained 7 bases not matched to a gene. The CDR3 length is 15 residues. The germline CDR1 and CDR2 sequences are SEHNR and FQNEAQ (reference sequence). CDR3 in DNA: TGTGCCAGCAGCTTGTTTCGACAGGGATCAGATACGCAGTATTTT. Amino acid sequence: CASSLFRQGSDTQYF.

CDR3: CASSSGTSGQETQYF. In DNA form, the CDR3 reads TGCGCCAGCAGCTCCGGGACTAGCGGACAAGAGACCCAGTACTTC. The V gene is TRBV5-1, the J gene TRBJ2-5; 11 bases align to TRBD2. Germline V CDR1 and CDR2: SGHRS, YFSETQ. CDR3 length: 15 residues. V lost 3 bases, J lost 2 bases, and 3 bases stayed unmatched.